This T cell receptor beta chain comes out of a study of blood T cell repertoires in COVID-19. Study overall: Acute and convalescent COVID-19 samples came from the United States, Italy and Spain. PBMCs, B-cell-depleted T cells, or T cells were the source of the cDNA or gDNA that made up the material.

Methods used by the authors: Reference gene primer amplification in the assay estimated nucleated cell counts. Produced via immunoSEQ multiplex PCR; TCRdb's table is partial and in-frame only. The V and J calls and clone size were taken over from that table, and D and trimming were inferred from the DNA. The data hold around 70,000 clones, with around 80% observed a single time. Losses at the gene ends were 2 bases for V and 4 bases for J; bases not matched to a gene: 7. There are 16 residues in the CDR3. Germline CDR1 and CDR2: LGHNA and YSLEER. V usage is TRBV4-3 and J usage is TRBJ2-2; 7 positions match TRBD2. The TCR was taken from a human donor in a cohort sampled during active COVID-19. The sequencing input was peripheral blood. The CDR3 coding sequence is TGCGCCAGCAGCCAAACCGGTCAGCGGGGCACCGGGGAGCTGTTTTTT. This gives the protein CASSQTGQRGTGELFF.